A selection of T cell receptor beta chains follows, all from one sample in a study of blood T cell repertoires in COVID-19. Here immunoSEQ multiplex PCR was the method, and the copy in TCRdb shows in-frame clones only, minus some. The table lists nearly 200,000 clones, roughly nine tenths of them singletons, with 0.6% to 0.9% in the top ten. Sequencing was done on a sample of peripheral blood. The receptors shown here come from a woman in her 70s with acute or convalescent COVID-19. Each CDR3 is given with its conserved first and last residue. Fields, in order: D gene, V gene, J gene, clone size, CDR3 protein, CDR3 DNA. A D gene is named only where the DNA matches it firmly. Not every row has a clone size; where given, it reads once, few, many or a size class.

-	TRBV7-2	TRBJ1-3	-	CASSFSGTGNTIYF	TGTGCCAGCAGCTTTTCAGGGACTGGAAACACCATATATTTT
-	TRBV21-1	TRBJ1-2	-	CASSKTVRQTEGGYTF	TGTGCCAGCAGCAAAACCGTCCGACAGACCGAAGGGGGCTACACCTTC
-	TRBV3-1/TRBV3-2	TRBJ1-2	-	CASSHLGAVGYTF	TGTGCCAGCAGCCATTTGGGGGCGGTTGGCTACACCTTC
-	TRBV5-6	TRBJ1-1	-	CASSLFQLNTEAFF	TGTGCCAGCAGCTTGTTTCAGTTGAACACTGAAGCTTTCTTT
TRBD1	TRBV7-9	TRBJ1-1	-	CASSWTGPTEAFF	TGTGCCAGCAGCTGGACAGGGCCCACTGAAGCTTTCTTT
TRBD1	TRBV18	TRBJ2-7	-	CASSKDRGPYEQYF	TGTGCCAGCTCCAAAGACAGGGGGCCCTACGAGCAGTACTTC
-	TRBV15	TRBJ1-1	-	CATSRDRQGGNTEAFF	TGTGCCACCAGCAGAGATCGGCAGGGTGGTAACACTGAAGCTTTCTTT
-	TRBV27	TRBJ2-3	once	CASSLFLGTDTQYF	TGTGCCAGCAGTTTATTCTTAGGCACAGATACGCAGTATTTT
TRBD1	TRBV19	TRBJ1-4	-	CASRGTGRSQPTNEKLFF	TGTGCCAGTAGGGGGACAGGGAGGTCCCAACCGACTAATGAAAAACTGTTTTTT
TRBD2	TRBV5-6	TRBJ2-3	-	CASSSLRTSGRVTDTQYF	TGTGCCAGCAGCTCCCTAAGGACTAGCGGGAGGGTCACAGATACGCAGTATTTT
-	TRBV19	TRBJ1-1	-	CASGQGANTEAFF	TGTGCCAGTGGGCAGGGCGCGAACACTGAAGCTTTCTTT
-	TRBV29-1	TRBJ2-5	-	CSVVQGAQETQYF	TGCAGCGTAGTTCAGGGCGCGCAAGAGACCCAGTACTTC
-	TRBV15	TRBJ2-7	-	CATSRARQLYSYEQYF	TGTGCCACCAGCAGAGCTCGACAGCTATATTCCTACGAGCAGTACTTC
TRBD1	TRBV2	TRBJ1-1	-	CASSQLMTGRTEAFF	TGTGCCAGCAGCCAGCTGATGACAGGGCGGACTGAAGCTTTCTTT
-	TRBV10-3	TRBJ2-5	few	CAISAGDSSQETQYF	TGTGCCATCAGTGCCGGAGACTCCAGCCAAGAGACCCAGTACTTC
-	TRBV18	TRBJ2-3	-	CASWGGGERTDTQYF	TGTGCCAGCTGGGGGGGCGGAGAACGCACAGATACGCAGTATTTT
TRBD1	TRBV19	TRBJ1-1	-	CASMEGARTEAFF	TGTGCCAGTATGGAGGGGGCGAGGACTGAAGCTTTCTTT
TRBD1	TRBV6-5	TRBJ1-5	-	CASLGGQAPSPQHF	TGTGCCAGCCTGGGGGGACAGGCCCCTTCACCCCAGCATTTT
TRBD2	TRBV7-9	TRBJ2-7	-	CASSSLTGGPDEQYF	TGTGCCAGCAGCTCCCTAACGGGAGGGCCCGACGAGCAGTACTTC
-	TRBV6-5	TRBJ1-2	-	CASRPDRRYGYTF	TGTGCCAGCAGACCCGACAGGCGGTATGGCTACACCTTC
-	TRBV11-2	TRBJ2-1	-	CASTSQGGSSYNEQFF	TGTGCCAGCACATCTCAGGGGGGAAGCTCCTACAATGAGCAGTTCTTC
TRBD2	TRBV11-3	TRBJ2-7	few	CASSMLAGGYEQYF	TGTGCCAGCAGCATGCTAGCGGGAGGGTACGAGCAGTACTTC
-	TRBV6-5	TRBJ2-2	-	CASRTTGPGELFF	TGTGCCAGCAGGACTACAGGGCCCGGGGAGCTGTTTTTT
TRBD1	TRBV7-2	TRBJ2-5	few	CASSLAATGSQETQYF	TGTGCCAGCAGCTTAGCCGCGACAGGGTCCCAAGAGACCCAGTACTTC
-	TRBV27	TRBJ2-3	many	CASSYREGADTQYF	TGTGCCAGCAGTTATAGGGAGGGGGCAGATACGCAGTATTTT
TRBD1	TRBV10-3	TRBJ2-2	-	CATLPGTGITGELFF	TGTGCCACTCTCCCCGGGACAGGGATCACCGGGGAGCTGTTTTTT
TRBD1	TRBV5-4	TRBJ1-6	once	CASRSGQGDNSPLHF	TGTGCCAGCAGATCCGGACAGGGAGATAATTCACCCCTCCACTTT
-	TRBV2	TRBJ1-1	-	CASSTGVMNTEAFF	TGTGCCAGCAGCACCGGGGTCATGAACACTGAAGCTTTCTTT
-	TRBV2	TRBJ2-5	-	CASSEAGGTQYF	TGTGCCAGCAGTGAAGCAGGCGGGACCCAGTACTTC
TRBD1	TRBV11-3	TRBJ1-1	-	CASSRGTANTEAFF	TGTGCCAGCAGCCGTGGGACAGCGAACACTGAAGCTTTCTTT
-	TRBV11-1	TRBJ1-2	-	CASSPRTAASYTF	TGTGCCAGCAGCCCCCGAACGGCGGCTAGCTACACCTTC
-	TRBV2	TRBJ1-1	-	CASYRESGNTEAFF	TGTGCTTCGTATCGGGAATCGGGCAACACTGAAGCTTTCTTT
-	TRBV7-2	TRBJ1-4	once	CASSSGHGTTNEKLFF	TGTGCCAGCAGCTCCGGACACGGTACAACTAATGAAAAACTGTTTTTT
TRBD1	TRBV11-3	TRBJ2-3	-	CASSLGQGRGTDTQYF	TGTGCCAGCAGCCTCGGACAGGGGCGCGGCACAGATACGCAGTATTTT
-	TRBV6-5	TRBJ1-5	-	CASRNGGRENQPQHF	TGTGCCAGCAGAAACGGCGGCAGGGAAAACCAGCCCCAGCATTTT
TRBD2	TRBV6-5	TRBJ2-1	-	CASSYLAGGRNEQFF	TGTGCCAGCAGTTACTTGGCGGGAGGACGAAATGAGCAGTTCTTC
-	TRBV10-3	TRBJ1-1	-	CAITIREDTEAFF	TGTGCCATCACTATAAGGGAGGACACTGAAGCTTTCTTT
TRBD1	TRBV11-2	TRBJ2-2	-	CASSPAARDREYTGELFF	TGTGCCAGCAGCCCAGCGGCTAGGGACAGGGAATACACCGGGGAGCTGTTTTTT